The 15 T cell receptor beta chains given below trace back to one sample, sequenced in a study of OX40 agonist ivuxolimab in advanced cancers. Measured with immunoSEQ multiplex PCR; TCRdb has only the in-frame clones, and not every one. The sample records over 55,000 clones, 70% to 85% being singletons. Sample: CD4+ or CD8+ T cells sorted from blood, taken in a trial of the OX40 agonist ivuxolimab. The source is an adult with an advanced solid tumor such as melanoma, head and neck, liver or kidney cancer.

This rearrangement joins TRBV19 to TRBJ2-2, with a weak D call TRBD2 (5 bases). The CDR3 sequence is 13 residues long. Deletions cut 7 bases from V and 0 bases from J, with 6 bases between. Germline V gene sequence: CDR1 LNHDA, CDR2 SQIVND (reference sequence). The CDR3 nucleotides read TGTGCCAGTACGGGGACGAACACCGGGGAGCTGTTTTTT. Translating it yields CASTGTNTGELFF.

The rearrangement joins TRBV28 to TRBJ1-1, with D uncertain. There are 12 residues in the CDR3. CDR1 is MDHEN and CDR2 is SYDVKM in the germline V gene. Trimming cost V 6 bases and J 11 bases, with 16 bases left between them. CDR3 sequence: CASSTHVGPAFF. The DNA of the CDR3 is TGTGCCAGCAGCACTCACGTAGGGCCTGCTTTCTTT.

The chain is built from TRBV27 and TRBJ2-2; 15 bases align to TRBD2. V lost 3 bases, J lost 3 bases, and 5 bases stayed unmatched. CDR3 length: 18 residues. Germline-derived CDR1 and CDR2 are MNHEY and SMNVEV (reference sequence). CDR3 coding DNA: TGTGCCAGCAGTTTTCGCCGGACTAGCGGGAGGGACACCGGGGAGCTGTTTTTT. Residues: CASSFRRTSGRDTGELFF.

The rearrangement joins TRBV28 to TRBJ2-1, with TRBD2 matching 8 bases. CDR3 size: 16 residues. V trimming: 5 bases; J trimming: 1 base; junction bases outside the gene matches: 7. Germline CDR1 MDHEN, CDR2 SYDVKM. The CDR3 nucleotides are TGTGCCAGCAGTCCCCCGGGGGGGCTTTCCTACAATGAGCAGTTCTTC. The encoded protein is CASSPPGGLSYNEQFF.

The CDR3 nucleotides read TGTGCCATCAGTGATCCCGGGAAAACACAAGAGACCCAGTACTTC. Its protein is CAISDPGKTQETQYF. The rearrangement uses TRBV10-3 and TRBJ2-5; possibly TRBD2 for D (5 bases). In germline, CDR1 is ENHRY, CDR2 SYGVKD. This CDR3 is 15 amino acids long. The ends were cut back, 3 bases at V and 2 bases at J, with 13 bases in the middle.

With respect to this clone: The junction departs from germline at one end; a sequencing error may be responsible. This sequence joins TRBV5-1 and TRBJ1-1, with D possibly matching TRBD1 (5 bases). The CDR3 is made up of 15 amino acids. Per germline, CDR1 SGHRS and CDR2 YFSETQ. The CDR3 reads CATSPNGQINTEAFF. CDR3 nucleotides: TGCGCCACCAGCCCCAATGGACAAATAAACACTGAAGCTTTCTTT.

The rearrangement joins TRBV6-5 to TRBJ2-4; the D gene is possibly TRBD2 (6 bases). V was cut by 0 bases and J by 4 bases, with 10 bases left in between. This CDR3 is built from 15 residues. CDR1 and CDR2 from the germline V gene are MNHEY and SVGAGI. CDR3 amino acids: CASSYSNSGKNIQYF. The CDR3 nucleotides are TGTGCCAGCAGTTACTCGAACAGCGGGAAAAACATTCAGTACTTC.

The CDR3 loop reads CAWAQGGAHDTQYF. In DNA, the CDR3 is TGTGCCTGGGCCCAAGGGGGGGCGCACGATACGCAGTATTTT. J is TRBJ2-3 and V is TRBV30, with D possibly TRBD2 on 7 matching bases. CDR3 length equals 14 residues. The germline V gene encodes CDR1 GTSNPN and CDR2 SVGIG (reference sequence). The V end lost 5 bases, the J end lost 6 bases, and 18 bases lay between the germline ends.

This clone was picked up one time. The chain recombines TRBV23-1 with TRBJ1-3; the D gene is possibly TRBD1 (5 bases). TRBV23-1 is identified as an open reading frame with a role that is uncertain. The CDR3 loop spans 17 amino acids. V was cut by 4 bases and J by 0 bases, with 16 bases left in between. In nucleotides, the CDR3 is TGCGCCAGCAGTCCCTGGTTACAGGCAAACTCTGGAAACACCATATATTTT. Protein sequence: CASSPWLQANSGNTIYF.

This clone is a singleton in its sample. The rearrangement uses TRBV9 and TRBJ2-1, with 9 bases that match TRBD2. The CDR3 loop spans 17 amino acids. J gave up 8 bases and V 4 bases, and 16 bases lay outside the gene matches. Germline V CDR1 and CDR2: SGDLS, YYNGEE. DNA for the CDR3: TGTGCCAGCAGCCCACCCCTTGCTAGCGGGACCTTGGATGAGCAGTTCTTC. Translation gives CASSPPLASGTLDEQFF.

The DNA of the CDR3 is TGTGCCAGTAGTATCGTCGGGAGAGGCAATGAGCAGTTCTTC. It translates to CASSIVGRGNEQFF. The chain carries TRBV19 and TRBJ2-1; possibly TRBD2 for D (6 bases). Germline V gene lookup returns CDR1 LNHDA and CDR2 SQIVND (reference sequence). This CDR3 is 14 amino acids long. V was trimmed by 3 bases and J by 6 bases, leaving 12 bases between them.

The chain joins TRBV27 to TRBJ2-7; the D gene is possibly TRBD1 (5 bases). CDR1 and CDR2 (germline): MNHEY, SMNVEV (reference sequence). The CDR3 extends over 13 amino acids. V gave up 3 bases and J gave up 2 bases, with 8 bases separating them. CDR3 residues: CASSFDRTYEQYF. Written as DNA, the CDR3 is TGTGCCAGCAGTTTCGACAGAACCTACGAGCAGTACTTC.

CDR3: CASSQGLATNEQFF. The CDR3 DNA reads TGCGCCAGCAGCCAGGGACTAGCTACCAATGAGCAGTTCTTC. The chain uses TRBV4-3 and TRBJ2-1, with TRBD2 identical over 9 bases. The CDR3 totals 14 residues. Germline V gene data show CDR1 as LGHNA and CDR2 as YSLEER. Trimming removed 3 bases from V and 6 bases from J; junction bases left unmatched: 3.

The CDR3 loop reads CASSRVGGGDEQYF. The CDR3 DNA reads as TGTGCCAGTAGTAGGGTCGGAGGGGGTGACGAGCAGTACTTC. This sequence joins TRBV19 and TRBJ2-7, with D perhaps being TRBD1 or TRBD2 (6 bases each). The CDR3 is 14 residues long. The ends were cut back, 4 bases at V and 5 bases at J, with 15 bases in the middle. Germline loops: CDR1 LNHDA, CDR2 SQIVND (reference sequence).

The chain joins TRBV28 to TRBJ1-3, with TRBD1 matching over 11 bases. The V gene end was trimmed by 2 bases and the J gene end by 8 bases; junction bases not matched to a gene: 11. The CDR3 consists of 17 residues. Germline CDR1 MDHEN, CDR2 SYDVKM. CDR3 bases: TGTGCCAGCAGTTTACTCCAGCCGGGACAGGGGGGTTACACCATATATTTT. It encodes CASSLLQPGQGGYTIYF. The variable domain in full, completed from reference TRBV28 and TRBJ1-3, reads DVKVTQSSRYLVKRTGEKVFLECVQDMDHENMFWYRQDPGLGLRLIYFSYDVKMKEKGDIPEGYSVSREKKERFSLILESASTNQTSMYLCASSLLQPGQGGYTIYFGEGSWLTVV.